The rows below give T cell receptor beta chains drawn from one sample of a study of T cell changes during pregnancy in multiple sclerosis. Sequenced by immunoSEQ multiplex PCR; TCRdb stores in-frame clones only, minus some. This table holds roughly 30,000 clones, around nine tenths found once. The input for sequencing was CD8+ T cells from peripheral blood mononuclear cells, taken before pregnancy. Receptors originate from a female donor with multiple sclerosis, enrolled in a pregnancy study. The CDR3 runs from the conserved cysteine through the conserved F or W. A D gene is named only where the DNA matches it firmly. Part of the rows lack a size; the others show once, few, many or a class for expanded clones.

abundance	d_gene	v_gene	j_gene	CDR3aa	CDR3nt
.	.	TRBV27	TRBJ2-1	CATRQSPSYNEQFF	TGTGCCACCAGACAGTCCCCTTCCTACAATGAGCAGTTCTTC
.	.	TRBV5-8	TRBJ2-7	CASSPYSYEQYF	TGTGCCAGCAGCCCCTACTCCTACGAGCAGTACTTC
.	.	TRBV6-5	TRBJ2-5	CASSYSSQGAASTQYF	TGTGCCAGCAGTTACTCGTCGCAGGGTGCGGCAAGTACCCAGTACTTC
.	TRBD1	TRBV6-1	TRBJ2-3	CASSEGQGADTQYF	TGTGCCAGCAGTGAGGGACAGGGGGCAGATACGCAGTATTTT
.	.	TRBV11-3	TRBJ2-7	CASSPGQYSYEQYF	TGTGCCAGCAGCCCCGGACAGTATAGCTACGAGCAGTACTTC
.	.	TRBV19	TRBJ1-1	CASRHVGEAFF	TGTGCCAGTAGGCACGTCGGGGAAGCTTTCTTT
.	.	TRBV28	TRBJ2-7	CASSLAGAAYEQYF	TGTGCCAGCAGTTTAGCGGGGGCGGCCTACGAGCAGTACTTC
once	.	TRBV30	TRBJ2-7	CAWSVGQVNYEQYF	TGTGCCTGGAGTGTGGGCCAGGTGAACTACGAGCAGTACTTC
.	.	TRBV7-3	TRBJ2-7	CASSLSGGPLYEQYF	TGTGCCAGCAGCTTATCCGGGGGTCCCCTCTACGAGCAGTACTTC
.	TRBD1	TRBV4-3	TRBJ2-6	CASSQVVRTGGSGANVLTF	TGCGCCAGCAGCCAAGTGGTTCGGACAGGGGGCTCTGGGGCCAACGTCCTGACTTTC
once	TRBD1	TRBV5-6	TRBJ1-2	CASTYRTGMAEGYTF	TGTGCCAGCACCTACCGGACAGGGATGGCGGAGGGCTACACCTTC
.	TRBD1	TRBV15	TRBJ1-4	CATSSRTGGGEKLFF	TGTGCCACCAGCAGCAGGACAGGGGGCGGTGAAAAACTGTTTTTT
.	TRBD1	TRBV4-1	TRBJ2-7	CASSQRDRLGEQYF	TGCGCCAGCAGCCAGCGGGACAGGCTTGGCGAGCAGTACTTC
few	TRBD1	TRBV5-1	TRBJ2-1	CASRDRAEFNEQFF	TGCGCCAGCAGGGACAGGGCTGAATTTAATGAGCAGTTCTTC
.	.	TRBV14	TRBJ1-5	CANAVPGDQPQHF	TGTGCCAACGCCGTTCCGGGGGATCAGCCCCAGCATTTT
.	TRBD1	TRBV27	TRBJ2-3	CASSERGLLTDTQYF	TGTGCCAGCAGCGAGAGGGGGCTTCTCACAGATACGCAGTATTTT
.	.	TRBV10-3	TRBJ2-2	CAIGRGRSVDTGELFF	TGTGCCATCGGAAGGGGCAGGAGCGTCGACACCGGGGAGCTGTTTTTT
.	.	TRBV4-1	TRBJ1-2	CASSLGGGFDGYTF	TGCGCCAGCAGCTTAGGGGGAGGGTTCGATGGCTACACCTTC
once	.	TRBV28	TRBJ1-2	CASSTKHNYGYTF	TGTGCCAGCAGTACGAAACATAACTATGGCTACACCTTC
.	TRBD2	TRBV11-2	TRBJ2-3	CASWGLAGGAITDTQYF	TGTGCCAGCTGGGGACTAGCGGGGGGGGCGATCACAGATACGCAGTATTTT
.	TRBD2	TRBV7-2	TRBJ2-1	CASSLGTGGRAEFF	TGTGCCAGCAGCCTAGGGACGGGGGGGCGGGCCGAGTTCTTC
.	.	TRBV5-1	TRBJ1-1	CASQYTGNTEAFF	TGCGCCAGCCAATACACAGGGAACACTGAAGCTTTCTTT